The T cell receptor beta chain described here comes from a study of cytomegalovirus exposure and HLA in healthy donors. Study overall: Previous work identified 95 million to 120 million unique TCR beta sequences from around 200 million T cells. Study outcomes and limitations: According to the study, 160 or so TCR beta chains were cytomegalovirus-associated. Analysis performed later found about 17,000 TCR beta sequences associated with HLA alleles at 0.05 false discovery rate.

The PCR used 60 Vbeta and 13 Jbeta primers. Per the authors' pipeline: A follow-up analysis tallied around 80 million unique TCR beta chains, about 11 million shared. Measured with immunoSEQ multiplex PCR; TCRdb has only the in-frame clones, and not every one. Clone size and the V and J calls come from that table; the DNA yielded D and trimming. There are a few hundred thousand clones in the sample; roughly two thirds occur only once, and about 2.1% lies in the top ten. Of note for this clone: Its antigen remains unknown.

Sequences were obtained from PBMCs. This clonotype originated in a female donor in good health and CMV-seronegative.

CDR3 protein: CASRRAGGFHGYTF. CDR3 in DNA: TGTGCCAGCCGCCGGGCAGGGGGCTTTCATGGCTACACCTTC. The chain couples TRBV27 to TRBJ1-2; 8 nucleotides line up with TRBD1. Germline CDR1 MNHEY, CDR2 SMNVEV (reference sequence). Germline trimming cut 8 bases from V and 6 bases from J; bases unmatched to any gene: 11. CDR3 length: 14 residues.